This TCR beta chain was found in a study of spatial heterogeneity in lung cancer. Study findings and constraints: Counts of expanded alpha and beta TCRs within tumors tracked the tumor nonsynonymous mutation count.

Germline V lookup: CDR1 ENHRY, CDR2 SYGVKD. This CDR3 has 14 residues. With V trimmed by 5 bases and J by 7 bases, 8 bases remained unmatched. MiXCR was run by TCRdb on the 5' RACE reads, yielding one entry per CDR3 protein. Here the sample spans some 13,000 distinct CDR3 sequences, less than 4.5% being singletons. The time point is: sample taken at primary tumor resection. This clonotype appeared many times. Antigen unknown. This sample comprised lung tumor tissue, obtained at surgery. The receptor was derived from a male donor with early-stage non-small cell lung cancer. This chain links TRBV10-3 with TRBJ1-1, with 9 bases aligning to TRBD1. CDR3 DNA: TGTGCCATCAGTAAAACGGGACAGGGTTTTGAAGCTTTCTTT. This gives the protein CAISKTGQGFEAFF.